Following are 2 T cell receptor beta chains from one sample sequenced in a study of technical replicates of blood from a handful of donors. Sequencing was performed with immunoSEQ multiplex PCR; in TCRdb, only in-frame clones are kept and a portion is missing. The sample holds some 94,000 clones; 85% to 95% are singletons and the top ten take around 0.33%. Sequencing was carried out using T cells isolated from PBMCs. The receptors here all came from a human donor in good health.

The rearrangement joins TRBV19 to TRBJ2-7; 12 bases fit TRBD2. The germline gives CDR1 LNHDA, CDR2 SQIVND (reference sequence). The J segment lost 1 base and the V segment lost 6 bases, leaving 4 bases of the junction unmatched. CDR3 length equals 15 residues. CDR3 in amino acids: CASRTSGSSSYEQYF. In nucleotides, the CDR3 is TGTGCCAGTAGGACTAGCGGGAGTAGTTCCTACGAGCAGTACTTC.

The V call is TRBV7-8, the J call TRBJ2-4; 11 nucleotides match TRBD2. The V and J ends lost 2 bases and 8 bases, in that order; junction bases with no gene match: 2. CDR1 is SGHVS, CDR2 FQNEAQ, per germline. The CDR3 is 14 amino acids. Written as DNA, the CDR3 is TGTGCCAGCAGCTTAACTAGCGGGAGTGACATTCAGTACTTC. Its protein product is CASSLTSGSDIQYF.